Listed below are T cell receptor beta chains from one sample, sequenced in a study of Ad26.COV2.S vaccination and SARS-CoV-2 variants. Sequencing used immunoSEQ multiplex PCR; TCRdb keeps in-frame clones, though not all of them. The sample has approximately 280,000 clones; about 87% are singletons. Specimen: peripheral blood, collected in a trial of Ad26.COV2.S vaccine versus placebo. Receptor source: a person between 18 and 65 years old who received the Ad26.COV2.S COVID-19 vaccine or a placebo. Each CDR3 is given with its conserved first and last residue. D genes are given only for firm matches. Not all rows give a size; the values are once, few, many and, for expanded clones, a class.

j_call v_call clone_size d_call cdr3_aa cdr3_nt
TRBJ1-4 TRBV5-6 - - CASSPSPGTYEKLFF TGTGCCAGCAGCCCCTCTCCCGGGACCTATGAAAAACTGTTTTTT
TRBJ2-5 TRBV6-2/TRBV6-3 - - CASSYSSGIETQYF TGTGCCAGCAGTTACTCATCAGGAATCGAGACCCAGTACTTC
TRBJ2-7 TRBV5-4 - TRBD1 CASSPRDRSYEQYF TGTGCCAGCAGCCCACGGGACAGGTCCTACGAGCAGTACTTC
TRBJ1-2 TRBV28 - - CASSFGTGVVYGYTF TGTGCCAGCAGTTTTGGGACGGGGGTCGTCTATGGCTACACCTTC
TRBJ2-7 TRBV5-6 - TRBD1 CASSWGQGSSYEQYF TGTGCCAGCAGCTGGGGACAGGGGAGCTCCTACGAGCAGTACTTC
TRBJ1-2 TRBV10-1 - TRBD1 CASSDSGTGYGYTF TGCGCCAGCAGTGACTCCGGGACAGGGTATGGCTACACCTTC
TRBJ1-1 TRBV6-6 - - CASSYEGRITEAFF TGTGCCAGCAGTTACGAGGGCCGGATAACTGAAGCTTTCTTT
TRBJ1-5 TRBV2 few TRBD1 CASSPGQGAGGNQPQHF TGTGCCAGCAGCCCCGGACAGGGTGCGGGTGGCAATCAGCCCCAGCATTTT
TRBJ2-3 TRBV19 - - CASSIASTDTQYF TGTGCCAGTAGTATAGCCAGTACAGATACGCAGTATTTT
TRBJ2-4 TRBV10-1 - - CASSEAGSKNIQYF TGCGCCAGCAGTGAGGCGGGATCCAAAAACATTCAGTACTTC
TRBJ2-7 TRBV7-9 few TRBD1 CASSLWTGEKQEQYF TGTGCCAGCAGCTTGTGGACAGGGGAAAAACAAGAGCAGTACTTC
TRBJ2-1 TRBV12-5 - TRBD2 CASGLSSKTSGRALRNEQFF TGTGCTAGTGGTTTGTCCTCGAAAACTAGCGGGAGGGCCCTTCGGAATGAGCAGTTCTTC
TRBJ2-1 TRBV2 - - CASSRPAGEQFF TGTGCCAGCAGCCGACCGGCGGGTGAGCAGTTCTTC
TRBJ2-6 TRBV18 - - CASSPPSGVLGANVLTF TGTGCCAGCTCACCACCGTCGGGGGTCCTTGGGGCCAACGTCCTGACTTTC
TRBJ2-7 TRBV10-3 - TRBD2 CAISASGTSGSYEQYF TGTGCCATCAGTGCCTCCGGGACTAGCGGGAGCTACGAGCAGTACTTC
TRBJ1-1 TRBV14 - - CASSQGPNTEAFF TGTGCCAGCAGCCAAGGCCCGAACACTGAAGCTTTCTTT
TRBJ2-1 TRBV18 - - CASSPDDNEQFF TGTGCCAGCTCCCCGGATGACAATGAGCAGTTCTTC
TRBJ2-2 TRBV11-2 - - CASFWGAHTGELFF TGTGCCAGCTTTTGGGGGGCCCACACCGGGGAGCTGTTTTTT
TRBJ2-3 TRBV5-4 few - CASSLVGGIGKDTQYF TGTGCCAGCAGCTTGGTTGGGGGGATTGGTAAAGATACGCAGTATTTT
TRBJ2-2 TRBV6-4 - - CASGPGTANTGELFF TGTGCCAGCGGTCCCGGGACGGCGAACACCGGGGAGCTGTTTTTT
TRBJ1-1 TRBV3-1/TRBV3-2 - - CASSQDMAGVVGNTEAFF TGTGCCAGCAGCCAAGATATGGCGGGGGTGGTCGGGAACACTGAAGCTTTCTTT
TRBJ1-1 TRBV11-2 - - CASSFYEGGGTEAFF TGTGCCAGCAGCTTTTATGAAGGGGGAGGCACTGAAGCTTTCTTT
TRBJ2-2 TRBV6-6 - - CASSPTGGGTNTGELFF TGTGCCAGCAGTCCTACGGGGGGCGGGACGAACACCGGGGAGCTGTTTTTT
TRBJ1-2 TRBV6-6 few - CASSPIGGRLANYGYTF TGTGCCAGCAGTCCGATTGGGGGACGTTTAGCTAACTATGGCTACACCTTC
TRBJ1-2 TRBV27 - - CASIFTHPGPEGAPPYGYTF TGTGCCAGCATTTTTACCCACCCCGGGCCAGAGGGCGCCCCACCGTATGGCTACACCTTC
TRBJ2-1 TRBV7-9 - - CASSSGPSSYNEQFF TGTGCCAGCAGCTCGGGACCGAGCTCCTACAATGAGCAGTTCTTC
TRBJ1-5 TRBV11-2 - - CASSLGGGQPQHF TGTGCCAGCAGCTTAGGAGGAGGTCAGCCCCAGCATTTT
TRBJ2-7 TRBV27 - - CASSELGGRNYEQYF TGTGCCAGCAGTGAGTTAGGGGGGCGGAACTACGAGCAGTACTTC
TRBJ2-1 TRBV5-1 - TRBD2 CASSLGTSPNEQFF TGCGCCAGCAGCCTCGGGACTAGTCCCAATGAGCAGTTCTTC
TRBJ2-1 TRBV5-4 once - CASSLSNEQFF TGTGCCAGCAGCTTGAGTAATGAGCAGTTCTTC
TRBJ2-7 TRBV4-1 - - CASSFSSYEQYF TGCGCCAGCAGCTTCAGCTCCTACGAGCAGTACTTC
TRBJ2-7 TRBV23-1 - - CASSQPHYEQYF TGCGCCAGCAGTCAACCACACTACGAGCAGTACTTC
TRBJ1-1 TRBV12-5 - - CASGSNAGAAFF TGTGCTAGTGGTTCAAACGCCGGCGCCGCTTTCTTT
TRBJ2-7 TRBV3-1/TRBV3-2 - - CASSFTGEGEQYF TGTGCCAGCTCATTTACAGGGGAGGGCGAGCAGTACTTC
TRBJ2-7 TRBV5-4 - - CASSASQGLNEQYF TGTGCCAGCAGCGCATCACAGGGACTCAACGAGCAGTACTTC
TRBJ2-1 TRBV11-2 - - CASSLAGAYYNEQFF TGTGCCAGCAGCTTAGCAGGGGCCTACTACAATGAGCAGTTCTTC
TRBJ1-4 TRBV4-1 - - CASSQDLFGQPFNEKLFF TGCGCCAGCAGCCAAGATCTGTTTGGACAGCCCTTTAATGAAAAACTGTTTTTT
TRBJ2-7 TRBV6-5 - - CASSYLEGSYEQYF TGTGCCAGCAGTTACTTAGAGGGATCCTACGAGCAGTACTTC
TRBJ2-2 TRBV19 - - CASSISVPRAVSNTGELFF TGTGCCAGTAGTATATCGGTCCCCCGCGCGGTATCGAACACCGGGGAGCTGTTTTTT
TRBJ1-2 TRBV20-1 - - CSATDPRGAEGGYTF TGCAGTGCTACTGACCCCAGGGGCGCGGAGGGTGGCTACACCTTC
TRBJ1-1 TRBV4-2 - - CASSQEVGVNTEAFF TGTGCCAGCAGCCAAGAAGTTGGAGTAAACACTGAAGCTTTCTTT
TRBJ2-7 TRBV24-1 - - CATSDPFRGFSSYEQYF TGTGCCACCAGTGATCCCTTCCGTGGGTTCAGCTCCTACGAGCAGTACTTC
TRBJ1-1 TRBV18 once - CASSPDSGEAFF TGTGCCAGCTCACCGGACAGCGGTGAAGCTTTCTTT
TRBJ1-1 TRBV5-1 - TRBD1 CASRPGTGGTNTEAFF TGCGCCAGCAGACCCGGGACAGGGGGAACGAACACTGAAGCTTTCTTT
TRBJ1-2 TRBV30 - - CAWGLYQGRGYTF TGTGCCTGGGGTCTCTACCAGGGGCGTGGCTACACCTTC
TRBJ1-6 TRBV7-3 - TRBD1 CASSSTGVRSPLHF TGTGCCAGCAGCTCTACAGGGGTAAGGTCACCCCTCCACTTT
TRBJ2-5 TRBV12-5 - - CASGSPPGQETQYF TGTGCTAGTGGTTCCCCCCCAGGGCAAGAGACCCAGTACTTC
TRBJ1-4 TRBV4-3 - - CASSQGRAYNEKLFF TGCGCCAGCAGCCAGGGGAGGGCGTACAATGAAAAACTGTTTTTT
TRBJ1-1 TRBV27 - - CASSLFGGNTEAFF TGTGCCAGCAGTTTATTCGGGGGGAATACTGAAGCTTTCTTT
TRBJ2-5 TRBV9 - - CASSVGWNAETQYF TGTGCCAGCAGCGTGGGGTGGAACGCGGAGACCCAGTACTTC
TRBJ1-5 TRBV6-2/TRBV6-3 - TRBD1 CASSTFLPGQGMSQPQHF TGTGCCAGCAGCACCTTCCTTCCGGGACAGGGGATGAGTCAGCCCCAGCATTTT
TRBJ1-1 TRBV28 - - CASSFVSGWNTEAFF TGTGCCAGCAGTTTCGTTAGTGGATGGAACACTGAAGCTTTCTTT
TRBJ1-5 TRBV7-9 - - CASSLEGASQPQHF TGTGCCAGCAGCTTAGAAGGGGCCAGTCAGCCCCAGCATTTT
TRBJ2-7 TRBV7-2 - TRBD2 CASSRSGSYDEQYF TGTGCCAGCAGCAGGAGCGGGAGCTATGACGAGCAGTACTTC